The 30 T cell receptor beta chains listed next were all sequenced from one sample in a study of T-cell reconstitution after alpha-beta-depleted transplantation in children. TCRbeta library preparation incorporated unique molecular identifiers. TCRdb called the PCR reads again in MiXCR, with one record for every CDR3 protein. Of about 440,000 distinct CDR3 sequences in the sample, roughly 44% are singletons; the top ten hold 25% to 30%. This specimen consisted of PBMCs, obtained before TCRalphabeta/CD19-depleted stem cell transplant. These receptors all stem from a girl under 10 years old with aplastic anemia, due to receive a stem cell transplant.

This clonotype has ten or more counts. The chain links TRBV7-2 to TRBJ1-4, with D unclear. Germline assignment: CDR1 SGHTA and CDR2 FQGNSA. This CDR3 has 15 residues. Trimming took 0 bases from V and 2 from J, leaving 7 bases between them. The CDR3 DNA sequence: TGTGCCAGCAGCTTAGCGATGGGCACTAATGAAAAACTGTTTTTT. Residues: CASSLAMGTNEKLFF.

V usage is TRBV7-2 and J usage is TRBJ2-7, with D possibly being TRBD1 or TRBD2 (6 bases each). Trimming cost V 0 bases and J 7 bases, with 10 bases left between them. The CDR3 runs to 13 residues. Germline V gene data show CDR1 as SGHTA and CDR2 as FQGNSA. The CDR3 sequence is CASSLARDNEQYF. CDR3 DNA sequence: TGTGCCAGCAGCTTAGCGCGGGACAATGAGCAGTACTTC.

In this sample, this clonotype turned up once. This chain links TRBV5-1 with TRBJ2-3, with D unclear. With 0 bases removed from V and 2 bases from J, the gap between germline ends came to 19 bases. The germline gives CDR1 SGHRS, CDR2 YFSETQ. The CDR3 is 18 residues long. This chain's CDR3 is CASSLAGFVDRSTDTQYF. Written as DNA, the CDR3 is TGCGCCAGCAGCTTGGCCGGGTTTGTAGACCGATCCACAGATACGCAGTATTTT.

CDR3 coding DNA: TGTGCCACCAGCAGAGACGACAACGGGGCTGGGAATACGCAGTATTTT. As protein: CATSRDDNGAGNTQYF. This chain connects TRBV15 to TRBJ2-3; D is possibly TRBD1 or TRBD2 (5 bases each). The CDR3 loop spans 16 amino acids. V dropped 0 bases and J dropped 7 bases, with 17 bases sitting between them. Germline V lookup: CDR1 LNHNV, CDR2 YYDKDF (reference sequence).

The chain has TRBV20-1 and TRBJ2-1; 9 bases map to TRBD2. The CDR3 covers 17 residues. Germline-derived CDR1 and CDR2 are DFQATT and SNEGSKA (reference sequence). The CDR3: CCASGDWLGFSGNEQFF. The CDR3 DNA reads as TGCTGCGCTAGCGGGGACTGGCTAGGATTCTCAGGCAATGAGCAGTTCTTC.

This rearrangement joins TRBV10-3 to TRBJ2-7; 8 positions match TRBD1. This CDR3 spans 13 amino acids. Germline V gene data show CDR1 as ENHRY and CDR2 as SYGVKD. V trimming: 8 bases; J trimming: 4 bases; junction bases outside the gene matches: 7. The CDR3 loop is CAISPGGEYEQYF. The CDR3 nucleotides read TGTGCCATCTCCCCAGGGGGCGAATACGAGCAGTACTTC.

The J gene is TRBJ2-1, the V gene TRBV5-5; tentatively, D is TRBD2 (6 bases). In germline, CDR1 is SGHKS, CDR2 YYEKEE (reference sequence). The V and J ends lost 0 bases and 6 bases respectively, with 13 bases between them. The CDR3 sequence is 15 residues long. The CDR3 DNA reads TGTGCCAGCAGCTTGGGGGGACTCATTTTCAATGAGCAGTTCTTC. This sequence encodes CASSLGGLIFNEQFF.

The gene calls are TRBV2 and TRBJ2-5; no clear D gene. The V gene's germline CDR1 is SNHLY and CDR2 FYNNEI. The CDR3 has 14 amino acids. With 3 bases removed from V and 0 bases from J, the gap between germline ends came to 8 bases. CDR3 nucleotide sequence: TGTGCCAGCAGTGACGAGGTAAACCAAGAGACCCAGTACTTC. This encodes CASSDEVNQETQYF.

J is TRBJ2-1 and V is TRBV3-1, with D perhaps matching TRBD2 (6 bases). The germline V gene has CDR1 LGHDT and CDR2 YNNKEL (reference sequence). Trimming took 1 base from V and 4 from J, leaving 11 bases between them. The CDR3 is 15 residues long. CDR3 coding DNA: TGTGCCAGCAGCCAAGCCCCGGGAGTATACAATGAGCAGTTCTTC. Translated, it gives CASSQAPGVYNEQFF.

J is TRBJ1-5 and V is TRBV28, with 7 bases aligning to TRBD1. With V trimmed by 7 bases and J by 10 bases, 10 bases remained unmatched. Looked up from germline, CDR1 is MDHEN and CDR2 is SYDVKM. CDR3 length: 13 amino acids. The CDR3 protein is CASKGAVNEPQHF. CDR3 bases: TGTGCCAGCAAGGGGGCCGTCAATGAACCCCAGCATTTT.

This clonotype was counted once. The gene calls are TRBV20-1 and TRBJ2-5, with D perhaps TRBD2 (6 bases). The V gene's germline CDR1 is DFQATT and CDR2 SNEGSKA (reference sequence). The CDR3 extends over 13 amino acids. CDR3 residues: CRVERVGRETQYF. The CDR3 DNA reads as TGCAGGGTCGAGCGGGTTGGGCGGGAGACCCAGTACTTC.

This clonotype has at least ten counts. An end of the junction differs from the germline gene, which may be a read error. This chain connects TRBV7-9 to TRBJ2-1, with D possibly TRBD2 on 6 matching bases. Germline assignment: CDR1 SEHNR and CDR2 FQNEAQ (reference sequence). There are 13 residues in the CDR3. CDR3 loop: CASSSAGTSKRGF. CDR3 in DNA: TGTGCCAGCAGCTCAGCCGGGACTTCAAAACGGGGTTTC.

This clonotype was detected ten times or more. CDR3 loop: CASSFSGRSSYEQYF. The DNA of the CDR3 is TGCGCCAGCAGCTTCAGCGGGCGGAGCTCCTACGAGCAGTACTTC. The gene calls are TRBV5-1 and TRBJ2-7; D may be TRBD2 (6 bases). The germline V gene has CDR1 SGHRS and CDR2 YFSETQ. The CDR3 runs 15 residues. Between the trimmed V and J ends, which lost 2 bases and 0 bases, there was a span of 12 bases.

This clonotype occurred a few times. The V gene is TRBV28, the J gene TRBJ1-4; D not resolved. V gave up 7 bases and J gave up 0 bases, with 3 bases separating them. In germline, CDR1 is MDHEN, CDR2 SYDVKM. This CDR3 contains 12 residues. The chain's CDR3 is CASTTTNEKLFF. The DNA of the CDR3 is TGTGCCAGCACTACAACTAATGAAAAACTGTTTTTT.

Of note for this clonotype: At one of its ends the junction is not consistent with the germline gene, which may arise from a read error. DNA for the CDR3: TGCGCCAGCAGCTTGTCCGCTAGCGGGGGCACAGATAGGCAGTATTTT. Amino acid sequence: CASSLSASGGTDRQYF. The chain couples TRBV5-1 to TRBJ2-3, with 10 bases aligning to TRBD2. Germline V gives CDR1 SGHRS, CDR2 YFSETQ. The CDR3 totals 16 residues.

The J gene is TRBJ2-5, the V gene TRBV7-6; TRBD1 matches 7 bases. The CDR3 extends over 15 amino acids. CDR1 is SGHVS, CDR2 FNYEAQ, per germline. J was trimmed by 2 bases and V by 2 bases; bases with no gene match: 5. The CDR3 protein is CASSLFRGPQETQYF. Here the CDR3 DNA reads TGTGCCAGCAGCTTATTTAGGGGGCCTCAAGAGACCCAGTACTTC.

This clonotype was observed a few times. The V gene is TRBV4-1, the J gene TRBJ2-3; D is unresolved. The length of the CDR3 is 16 residues. Germline V gene data show CDR1 as MGHRA and CDR2 as YSYEKL. Trimming removed 3 bases from V and 0 bases from J, with 13 bases in between. The CDR3 DNA follows: TGCGCCAGCAGCCACGAGATGCTAGGGAGCACAGATACGCAGTATTTT. This gives the protein CASSHEMLGSTDTQYF.

The chain recombines TRBV10-3 with TRBJ1-1; 7 positions match TRBD1. Germline V gene data show CDR1 as ENHRY and CDR2 as SYGVKD. This CDR3 region has 15 residues. The V segment lost 4 bases and the J segment 0 bases; nucleotides outside the gene matches: 5. As DNA, the CDR3 is TGTGCCATCAGTGGTGGGGACAGCCTGAACACTGAAGCTTTCTTT. Translated: CAISGGDSLNTEAFF.

This clonotype was picked up many times. Written as DNA, the CDR3 is TGCGCCAGCGCAGCCGGGACGGCCTTTTCTGGAAACACCATATATTTT. Its translation is CASAAGTAFSGNTIYF. The genes are TRBV10-2 and TRBJ1-3, with D possibly being TRBD1 (5 bases). CDR1 and CDR2 from the germline V gene are WSHSY and SAAADI. The CDR3 contains 16 residues. Trimming pared 8 bases from V and 1 base from J, leaving 18 bases between.

This clonotype was found many times. This chain joins TRBV20-1 and TRBJ2-5, with D tentatively TRBD2 (5 bases). The CDR3 has 15 amino acids. Germline-derived CDR1 and CDR2 are DFQATT and SNEGSKA (reference sequence). Trimming took 5 bases from V and 1 from J, leaving 17 bases between them. CDR3 coding DNA: TGCAGTGCTCATCCCGTCGGGATTTTCCAAGAGACCCAGTACTTC. Translated, it gives CSAHPVGIFQETQYF.

The genes are TRBV28 and TRBJ2-7; no clear D gene. V shed 4 bases and J shed 7 bases, with 14 bases lying between them. This CDR3 spans 13 amino acids. Looked up from germline, CDR1 is MDHEN and CDR2 is SYDVKM. The CDR3 nucleotides are TGTGCCAGCAGTTATAGATGGCCCCCGGAGCAGTACTTC. This gives the protein CASSYRWPPEQYF.

The chain recombines TRBV20-1 with TRBJ2-5, with D unresolved. The CDR3 is 13 amino acids. Deletions cut 6 bases from V and 5 bases from J, with 16 bases between. From germline, CDR1 is DFQATT and CDR2 SNEGSKA (reference sequence). The CDR3 spells CSATDRFTETQYF. DNA of the CDR3: TGCAGTGCAACCGACCGATTCACGGAGACCCAGTACTTC.

The gene calls are TRBV5-1 and TRBJ2-1, with D unclear. V was clipped by 1 base and J by 9 bases, with 11 bases between them. The germline gives CDR1 SGHRS, CDR2 YFSETQ. This CDR3 comprises 13 residues. The CDR3 DNA is TGCGCCAGCAGCTTGACTCCAGCTGGTGAGCAGTTCTTC. Translating it yields CASSLTPAGEQFF. Complete variable domain (other parts from reference TRBV5-1 and TRBJ2-1): KAGVTQTPRYLIKTRGQQVTLSCSPISGHRSVSWYQQTPGQGLQFLFEYFSETQRNKGNFPGRFSGRQFSNSRSEMNVSTLELGDSALYLCASSLTPAGEQFFGPGTRLTVL.

The chain uses TRBV14 and TRBJ2-1; TRBD2 is a possible D gene (5 bases). V was trimmed by 4 bases and J by 8 bases, leaving 12 bases between them. CDR3 length equals 13 residues. Germline-derived CDR1 and CDR2 are SGHDN and FVKESK. CDR3 protein: CASSPTPGYEQFF. CDR3 DNA: TGTGCCAGCAGCCCTACCCCGGGGTATGAGCAGTTCTTC.

The chain carries TRBV20-1 and TRBJ2-1, with 10 bases aligning to TRBD2. The CDR3 is 15 residues long. In germline, CDR1 is DFQATT, CDR2 SNEGSKA (reference sequence). Trimming at V came to 3 bases and at J to 4 bases, leaving 6 bases not matched to a gene. The CDR3 DNA is TGCAGTGCTAGTATAGTAGCGGGGGGATACAATGAGCAGTTCTTC. Protein: CSASIVAGGYNEQFF.

The V gene is TRBV20-1, the J gene TRBJ2-1; 7 nucleotides agree with TRBD2. CDR1 DFQATT and CDR2 SNEGSKA come from the germline V gene (reference sequence). This CDR3 is 14 amino acids long. With V trimmed by 3 bases and J by 4 bases, 6 bases remained unmatched. The CDR3 reads CSARAGVAYNEQFF. Here the CDR3 DNA reads TGCAGTGCTAGGGCGGGAGTGGCATACAATGAGCAGTTCTTC.

The J gene is TRBJ2-5, the V gene TRBV29-1; D gene unclear. Per germline, CDR1 SQVTM and CDR2 ANQGSEA. V lost 2 bases and J 7 bases, leaving 14 bases between the germline ends. The CDR3 totals 13 residues. The CDR3 DNA reads TGCAGCGTTGAAAAGATAACCTACGGGACCCAGTACTTC. Encoded protein: CSVEKITYGTQYF. The full variable domain, its missing parts supplied by reference TRBV29-1 and TRBJ2-5, is SAVISQKPSRDICQRGTSLTIQCQVDSQVTMMFWYRQQPGQSLTLIATANQGSEATYESGFVIDKFPISRPNLTFSTLTVSNMSPEDSSIYLCSVEKITYGTQYFGPGTRLLVL.

This clonotype was counted a few times. V is TRBV28 and J is TRBJ1-4; 7 bases align to TRBD1. V shed 5 bases, J shed 0 bases, and the junction held 3 bases outside the gene matches. Looked up from germline, CDR1 is MDHEN and CDR2 is SYDVKM. The CDR3 contains 15 residues. The CDR3 is CASSGTAATNEKLFF. The CDR3 nucleotides read TGTGCCAGCAGTGGGACAGCTGCAACTAATGAAAAACTGTTTTTT. Supplemented by reference TRBV28 and TRBJ1-4, the full variable domain reads DVKVTQSSRYLVKRTGEKVFLECVQDMDHENMFWYRQDPGLGLRLIYFSYDVKMKEKGDIPEGYSVSREKKERFSLILESASTNQTSMYLCASSGTAATNEKLFFGSGTQLSVL.

The V gene is TRBV5-1, the J gene TRBJ2-3; the match to TRBD2 covers 10 bases. The CDR3 loop spans 17 amino acids. J was trimmed by 4 bases and V by 0 bases; bases with no gene match: 8. From germline, CDR1 is SGHRS and CDR2 YFSETQ. CDR3 sequence reads: CASSLVASGGVADTQYF. In DNA form, the CDR3 reads TGCGCCAGCAGCTTGGTTGCTAGCGGGGGAGTGGCAGATACGCAGTATTTT.

This clonotype was counted between two and nine times. The CDR3 loop reads CSASQGVGNQPQHF. CDR3 DNA: TGCAGTGCTAGCCAGGGGGTGGGCAATCAGCCCCAGCATTTT. The gene calls are TRBV20-1 and TRBJ1-5; 7 nucleotides match TRBD1. The CDR3 has 14 amino acids. The germline gives CDR1 DFQATT, CDR2 SNEGSKA (reference sequence). With V trimmed by 3 bases and J by 2 bases, 4 bases remained unmatched.